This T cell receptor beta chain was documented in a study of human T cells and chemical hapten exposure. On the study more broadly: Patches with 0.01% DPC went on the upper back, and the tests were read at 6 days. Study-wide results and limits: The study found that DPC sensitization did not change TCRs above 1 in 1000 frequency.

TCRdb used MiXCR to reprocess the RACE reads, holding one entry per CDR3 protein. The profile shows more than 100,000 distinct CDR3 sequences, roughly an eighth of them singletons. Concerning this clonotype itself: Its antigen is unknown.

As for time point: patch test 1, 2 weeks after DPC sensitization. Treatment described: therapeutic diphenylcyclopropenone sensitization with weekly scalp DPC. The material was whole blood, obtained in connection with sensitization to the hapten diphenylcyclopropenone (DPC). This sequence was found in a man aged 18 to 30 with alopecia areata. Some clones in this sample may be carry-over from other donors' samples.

The CDR3 nucleotides are TGCGCCAGCACCTCGACAGCTAACTATGGCTACACCTTC. Translated, it gives CASTSTANYGYTF. The chain combines TRBV10-2 with TRBJ1-2, with D possibly being TRBD1 (5 bases). CDR3 length: 13 residues. The germline V and J ends were trimmed by 7 bases and 0 bases, with 9 bases remaining between them. Looked up from germline, CDR1 is WSHSY and CDR2 is SAAADI.